Listed here is a single T cell receptor beta chain. Its antigen is undetermined. Universal primer sites and UMIs were introduced during 5'RACE template-switching synthesis of TCR cDNA. TCRdb analysed the 5' RACE reads with MiXCR anew, one entry per CDR3 protein. The sample yields a few hundred thousand distinct CDR3 sequences, around a sixth seen once. This sample stems from a study of T cells after yellow fever vaccination. Whole-study context: SMART-Seq v4 Ultra Low Input handled preparation of low-cell-number fractions. Findings of the study overall: Post-booster repertoires contained most primary-vaccination clones again (96% CD4, over 70% CD8).

The length of the CDR3 is 13 residues. Germline CDR1 reads SNHLY; CDR2 reads FYNNEI. Trimming took 4 bases from V and 2 from J, leaving 9 bases between them. The chain has TRBV2 and TRBJ2-7; the D is unclear. The receptor comes from a man younger than 35 who received the YFV17D yellow fever vaccine. This material consisted of PBMCs, taken 5 days after the first yellow fever vaccination. This chain's CDR3 is CASSVPAAYEQYF. CDR3 sequence (DNA): TGTGCCAGCAGTGTGCCGGCCGCCTACGAGCAGTACTTC. Drawing the rest from reference TRBV2 and TRBJ2-7, the complete variable domain is EPEVTQTPSHQVTQMGQEVILRCVPISNHLYFYWYRQILGQKVEFLVSFYNNEISEKSEIFDDQFSVERPDGSNFTLKIRSTKLEDSAMYFCASSVPAAYEQYFGPGTRLTVT.